The 22 T cell receptor beta chains below were found in one sample sequenced in a study of T cells in Graves' hyperthyroidism and ophthalmopathy. TCR beta CDR3 regions were amplified from RNA. When the TCR CDR3 underwent first-round RT-PCR, the HTBI primer set was used. One entry per CDR3 protein results from TCRdb running MiXCR on the multiplex PCR reads. The sample has approximately 150,000 distinct CDR3 sequences; about 9.4% are singletons. The sample was blood. Every receptor here comes from a woman between 18 and 30 years old with Graves' hyperthyroidism that later progressed to Graves' ophthalmopathy.

This clonotype was counted at least ten times. This chain uses TRBV27 with TRBJ1-2, with D possibly matching TRBD1 (5 bases). V was shortened by 8 bases and J by 6 bases, with 13 bases between the two germline ends. The CDR3 is made up of 12 amino acids. Germline lookup yields CDR1 MNHEY and CDR2 SMNVEV (reference sequence). This CDR3 reads CASAGTVNGYTF. CDR3 coding DNA: TGTGCCAGCGCCGGGACGGTTAATGGCTACACCTTC.

Ten or more counts support this clonotype. V and J are TRBV20-1 and TRBJ2-7, with D tentatively TRBD1 (6 bases). CDR1 and CDR2 (germline): DFQATT, SNEGSKA (reference sequence). V was clipped by 7 bases and J by 6 bases, with 13 bases between them. This CDR3 is 11 amino acids long. Here the CDR3 reads CSVQGSLEQYF. The CDR3 DNA is TGCAGTGTACAGGGTTCGCTCGAGCAGTACTTC.

This clonotype was seen ten or more times. The rearrangement links TRBV7-2 to TRBJ2-3; 10 nucleotides align to TRBD2. Germline trimming cut 5 bases from V and 3 bases from J; bases unmatched to any gene: 11. The CDR3 extends over 17 amino acids. Per the germline V gene, CDR1 is SGHTA and CDR2 is FQGNSA. The CDR3 nucleotides are TGTGCCAGCAGCATCTGGCCTAGCGGGAGTCTAACAGATACGCAGTATTTT. Its translation is CASSIWPSGSLTDTQYF.

This clonotype was recorded many times. The rearrangement links TRBV5-6 to TRBJ2-5; D unclear. The ends were cut back, 0 bases at V and 4 bases at J, with 7 bases in the middle. Germline CDR1 is SGHDT and CDR2 is YYEEEE. The CDR3 extends over 13 amino acids. The CDR3 DNA is TGTGCCAGCAGCTTGGTTTCAGTAGAGACCCAGTACTTC. Translation gives CASSLVSVETQYF.

This clonotype came up many times. CDR3 sequence (DNA): TGTGCCTGGATGTCGGGTAACGGGGGAAAACTGTTTTTT. Its translation is CAWMSGNGGKLFF. The chain uses TRBV30 and TRBJ1-4, with D maybe TRBD1 (5 bases). The CDR3 is 13 amino acids. Germline assignment: CDR1 GTSNPN and CDR2 SVGIG (reference sequence). Trimming removed 4 bases at V and 10 bases at J, with 16 bases between.

In this sample, this clonotype turned up many times. The rearrangement links TRBV11-1 to TRBJ1-1, with no clear D. This CDR3 contains 13 residues. V lost 1 base and J lost 6, with 9 bases in between. Germline V gene lookup returns CDR1 SGHAT and CDR2 FQDESV (reference sequence). CDR3 in amino acids: CASSLVWGSEAFF. CDR3 coding DNA: TGTGCCAGCAGCTTAGTATGGGGATCTGAAGCTTTCTTT. Full variable domain (missing parts from reference TRBV11-1 and TRBJ1-1): EAEVAQSPRYKITEKSQAVAFWCDPISGHATLYWYRQILGQGPELLVQFQDESVVDDSQLPKDRFSAERLKGVDSTLKIQPAELGDSAMYLCASSLVWGSEAFFGQGTRLTVV.

This clonotype was observed at least ten times. The J gene is TRBJ1-1, the V gene TRBV5-1, with D tentatively TRBD1 (5 bases). V was shortened by 4 bases and J by 2 bases, with 12 bases between the two germline ends. This CDR3 comprises 14 residues. Germline V gene data show CDR1 as SGHRS and CDR2 as YFSETQ. The CDR3 DNA is TGCGCCAGCAGCCAAGGGGTTGCTAACACTGAAGCTTTCTTT. It codes for CASSQGVANTEAFF.

This clonotype was counted at least ten times. The rearrangement uses TRBV12-3 or TRBV12-4 and TRBJ2-7; D is unclear. Between the trimmed V and J ends, which lost 6 bases and 5 bases, there was a span of 14 bases. The CDR3 consists of 13 residues. The DNA for the CDR3 is TGTGCCAGCAGACGAGACCTCCTAGACGAGCAGTACTTC. Encoded protein: CASRRDLLDEQYF.

This clonotype showed up just a few times. One base away lies a much larger clone, so this may be a sequencing read error. The chain employs TRBV12-3 or TRBV12-4 and TRBJ2-5; 11 bases agree with TRBD2. This CDR3 has 15 residues. This CDR3 is CASSLGLAGGETQCF. The CDR3, as DNA: TGTGCCAGCAGTTTAGGTCTAGCGGGAGGCGAGACCCAGTGCTTC.

The sample holds many counts of this clonotype. This sequence joins TRBV12-3 or TRBV12-4 and TRBJ1-5, with no clear D. This CDR3 region has 14 residues. V was trimmed by 1 base and J by 7 bases, leaving 11 bases between them. The CDR3 DNA is TGTGCCAGCAGTTTAGTACCCACTAGACAGCCCCAGCATTTT. As protein: CASSLVPTRQPQHF.

Only one count was recorded for this clonotype. This chain connects TRBV7-9 to TRBJ1-1; possibly TRBD1 for D (5 bases). The CDR3 is 13 residues long. Trimming removed 7 bases from V and 4 bases from J, with 13 bases in between. Germline lookup yields CDR1 SEHNR and CDR2 FQNEAQ (reference sequence). Here the CDR3 DNA reads TGTGCCAGCAATGAGGGGTGGCGCACTGAAGCTTTCTTT. This translates into CASNEGWRTEAFF.

This clonotype was detected many times. V and J are TRBV30 and TRBJ2-2, with 8 nucleotides matching TRBD2. CDR3 size: 14 residues. CDR1 GTSNPN and CDR2 SVGIG come from the germline V gene (reference sequence). V lost 3 bases, J lost 4 bases, and 4 bases stayed unmatched. DNA for the CDR3: TGTGCCTGGAGGCGGACTAGCAGCACCGGGGAGCTGTTTTTT. It yields the protein CAWRRTSSTGELFF.

The chain carries TRBV19 and TRBJ2-4, with D unclear. V lost 0 bases, J lost 3 bases, and 9 bases lay in between. Germline assignment: CDR1 LNHDA and CDR2 SQIVND (reference sequence). The CDR3 totals 15 residues. CDR3 bases: TGTGCCAGTAGTATAGAGGGTTTCGACAAAAACATTCAGTACTTC. Translation: CASSIEGFDKNIQYF.

This clonotype occurred many times. The chain carries TRBV20-1 and TRBJ1-1; D remains unclear. This CDR3 is built from 14 residues. Trimming removed 1 base at V and 1 base at J, with 10 bases between. Germline V CDR1 and CDR2: DFQATT, SNEGSKA (reference sequence). CDR3 nucleotides: TGCAGTGCTAGAGTGGGTGGTGCGAACACTGAAGCTTTCTTT. Translating gives CSARVGGANTEAFF.

This clonotype was recorded many times. The chain couples TRBV28 to TRBJ2-2; the D is unclear. CDR3 length: 13 amino acids. Germline V gives CDR1 MDHEN, CDR2 SYDVKM. The V and J ends lost 6 bases and 5 bases respectively, with 10 bases between them. The CDR3 sequence: CASRIPNTGELFF. DNA of the CDR3: TGTGCCAGCAGAATTCCTAATACCGGGGAGCTGTTTTTT.

This clonotype was recorded many times. The gene calls are TRBV6-1 and TRBJ2-3, with 8 bases aligning to TRBD2. V trimming: 6 bases; J trimming: 2 bases; junction bases outside the gene matches: 10. CDR3 length: 16 amino acids. Germline V gene lookup returns CDR1 MNHNS and CDR2 SASEGT. CDR3 amino acids: CASSHCFSGATDTQYF. The DNA for the CDR3 is TGTGCCAGCAGCCACTGTTTTAGCGGGGCCACAGATACGCAGTATTTT.

This clonotype was observed at least ten times. The V call is TRBV6-1, the J call TRBJ1-2; tentatively, D is TRBD1 (6 bases). There are 13 residues in the CDR3. Germline CDR1 is MNHNS and CDR2 is SASEGT. With 7 bases removed from V and 8 bases from J, the gap between germline ends came to 17 bases. CDR3 in DNA: TGTGCCAGCACCTTGGCGGGGACATCCGGCTACACCTTC. As protein: CASTLAGTSGYTF.

This clonotype occurred many times. The chain couples TRBV6-1 to TRBJ2-5; D gene ambiguous. V lost 5 bases and J lost 1, with 8 bases in between. Germline CDR1 is MNHNS and CDR2 is SASEGT. The CDR3 consists of 13 residues. CDR3 sequence: CASSPYVQETQYF. The CDR3 DNA reads as TGTGCCAGCAGTCCCTACGTCCAAGAGACCCAGTACTTC.

This clonotype was seen at least ten times. V gene TRBV30 combines with J gene TRBJ1-1, with D unresolved. The CDR3 contains 16 residues. Germline CDR1 and CDR2: GTSNPN and SVGIG (reference sequence). The V and J ends lost 3 bases and 1 base respectively, with 18 bases between them. CDR3 amino acids: CAWSPPGWRENTEAFF. CDR3 nucleotides: TGTGCCTGGAGCCCCCCCGGTTGGAGGGAGAACACTGAAGCTTTCTTT.

The V and J genes are TRBV5-8 and TRBJ1-1; D is perhaps TRBD1 (5 bases). Germline CDR1 and CDR2: SGHTS and YDEGEE. The length of the CDR3 is 14 residues. Trimming left V 2 bases short and J 4 bases short, with 12 bases between. The CDR3: CASSLTGFVTEAFF. The CDR3 DNA reads as TGTGCCAGCAGCTTAACAGGATTTGTCACTGAAGCTTTCTTT.

Ten or more counts support this clonotype. V is TRBV12-3 or TRBV12-4 and J is TRBJ2-1; 10 nucleotides line up with TRBD2. After removal of 8 bases from V and 3 bases from J, the junction contained 7 bases not matched to a gene. The CDR3 is made up of 15 amino acids. This CDR3 reads CASAPTSGLYNEQFF. Here the CDR3 DNA reads TGTGCCAGCGCGCCGACTAGCGGGCTCTACAATGAGCAGTTCTTC.

This chain joins TRBV6-2 or TRBV6-3 and TRBJ2-5; unclear D gene. The ends were cut back, 2 bases at V and 2 bases at J, with 3 bases in the middle. Germline lookup yields CDR1 MNHEY and CDR2 SVGEGT. This CDR3 has 12 amino acids. CDR3 in amino acids: CASSYSQETQYF. Written as DNA, the CDR3 is TGTGCCAGCAGTTACAGTCAAGAGACCCAGTACTTC.